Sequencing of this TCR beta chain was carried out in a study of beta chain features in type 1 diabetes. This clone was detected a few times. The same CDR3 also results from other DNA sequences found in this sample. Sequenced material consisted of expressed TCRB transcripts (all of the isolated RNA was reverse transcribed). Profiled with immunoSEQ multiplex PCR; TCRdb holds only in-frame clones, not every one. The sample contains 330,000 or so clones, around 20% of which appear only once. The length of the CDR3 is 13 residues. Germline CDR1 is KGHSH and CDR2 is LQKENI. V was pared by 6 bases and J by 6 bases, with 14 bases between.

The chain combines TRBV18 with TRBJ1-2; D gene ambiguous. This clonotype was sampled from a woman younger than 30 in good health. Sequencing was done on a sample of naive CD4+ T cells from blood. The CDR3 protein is CASSPPNGDGYTF. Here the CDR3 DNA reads TGTGCCAGCTCCCCCCCGAACGGGGATGGCTACACCTTC.